This is a list of T cell receptor beta chains from one sample in a study of blood T cell repertoires in COVID-19. Assay used: immunoSEQ multiplex PCR; TCRdb lists only in-frame clones, some missing. The data show some 87,000 clones, approximately 80% seen once. Sequenced: peripheral blood. The receptors were sampled from an older woman with active or convalescent COVID-19. CDR3s include the opening cysteine and the closing phenylalanine or tryptophan. The D gene is left open where the match is weak. Clone size is not always given. Where it is, it says once, few, many or a class for expanded clones.

size	D	J	V	CDR3	DNA
.	.	TRBJ2-6	TRBV7-2	CASSLGGAGANVLTF	TGTGCCAGCAGCTTAGGGGGCGCTGGGGCCAACGTCCTGACTTTC
.	.	TRBJ2-3	TRBV7-9	CATTDTQYF	TGTGCCACTACAGATACGCAGTATTTT
.	.	TRBJ2-7	TRBV5-1	CASREGAYEQYF	TGCGCCAGCCGGGAGGGGGCGTACGAGCAGTACTTC
few	TRBD1	TRBJ2-1	TRBV7-9	CASKGQGRKLSSYNEQFF	TGTGCCAGCAAAGGACAGGGGAGAAAATTAAGCTCCTACAATGAGCAGTTCTTC
few	.	TRBJ2-7	TRBV7-2	CASTPVGGRVEQYF	TGTGCCAGCACCCCGGTGGGCGGGCGGGTGGAGCAGTACTTC
.	TRBD1	TRBJ2-5	TRBV5-1	CASKLGGTGEETQYF	TGCGCCAGCAAGCTAGGGGGGACAGGGGAAGAGACCCAGTACTTC
.	.	TRBJ1-2	TRBV28	CASSLSDRNYGYTF	TGTGCCAGCAGTTTATCTGACAGGAACTATGGCTACACCTTC
.	TRBD1	TRBJ1-2	TRBV2	CASSGGIGTGDNYGYTF	TGTGCCAGCAGCGGGGGGATAGGGACAGGAGATAACTATGGCTACACCTTC
.	TRBD1	TRBJ1-2	TRBV6-4	CASSPGQGLGGYTF	TGTGCCAGCAGCCCGGGACAGGGCCTTGGTGGCTACACCTTC
.	TRBD2	TRBJ2-1	TRBV7-7	CASSPGLADNNEQFF	TGTGCTAGCAGCCCGGGACTAGCGGATAACAATGAGCAGTTCTTC
.	TRBD2	TRBJ2-3	TRBV7-6	CASSPRGGIQDTQYF	TGTGCCAGCAGCCCGCGGGGGGGGATACAAGATACGCAGTATTTT
.	TRBD1	TRBJ1-2	TRBV24-1	CATSETGDYGYTF	TGTGCCACCAGTGAAACAGGGGACTATGGCTACACCTTC
.	.	TRBJ2-1	TRBV6-5	CASSYSHGGNEQFF	TGTGCCAGCAGTTACAGTCACGGGGGCAATGAGCAGTTCTTC
.	.	TRBJ1-2	TRBV29-1	CSVGSQNYGYTF	TGCAGCGTTGGGTCTCAGAACTATGGCTACACCTTC
.	.	TRBJ2-5	TRBV4-3	CASSPSLVQQETQYF	TGCGCCAGCAGCCCTAGCTTAGTCCAACAAGAGACCCAGTACTTC
.	.	TRBJ2-7	TRBV5-1	CASSLAGEYYEQYF	TGCGCCAGCAGCTTGGCCGGTGAATACTACGAGCAGTACTTC
few	.	TRBJ2-2	TRBV27	CASSRGIGELFF	TGTGCCAGCAGCCGAGGGATCGGGGAGCTGTTTTTT
.	.	TRBJ2-3	TRBV6-2/TRBV6-3	CASSPLSGLSDTQYF	TGTGCCAGCAGTCCGCTCTCGGGGTTATCAGATACGCAGTATTTT
.	TRBD2	TRBJ2-3	TRBV7-2	CASSPSLAGTTQYF	TGTGCCAGCAGCCCTAGCCTAGCGGGGACTACGCAGTATTTT
.	.	TRBJ2-2	TRBV6-5	CANPPGGELFF	TGTGCCAACCCTCCGGGCGGGGAGCTGTTTTTT
once	.	TRBJ2-3	TRBV10-1	CASSGGALGYGADTQYF	TGCGCCAGCTCGGGTGGAGCGCTGGGTTACGGGGCAGATACGCAGTATTTT
.	.	TRBJ1-2	TRBV2	CASVAESYGYTF	TGTGCCAGCGTTGCAGAAAGTTATGGCTACACCTTC
.	.	TRBJ2-2	TRBV5-1	CASSSQVQGTTGELFF	TGCGCCAGCAGCTCGCAAGTACAGGGAACCACCGGGGAGCTGTTTTTT
.	.	TRBJ1-1	TRBV5-4	CASSQGRTRAGDTEAFF	TGTGCCAGCAGCCAAGGAAGGACGAGGGCCGGGGACACTGAAGCTTTCTTT
.	.	TRBJ1-6	TRBV6-2/TRBV6-3	CASSYLAGANSPLHF	TGTGCCAGCAGTTACCTGGCAGGGGCAAATTCACCCCTCCACTTT
.	TRBD2	TRBJ2-3	TRBV6-5	CASSPGGAGTDTQYF	TGTGCCAGCAGTCCCGGGGGGGCCGGCACAGATACGCAGTATTTT
.	TRBD1	TRBJ2-5	TRBV7-8	CASRPGQAYQETQYF	TGTGCCAGCAGGCCGGGACAGGCGTACCAAGAGACCCAGTACTTC
.	.	TRBJ1-2	TRBV7-9	CASSPGTSNYGYTF	TGTGCCAGCAGCCCCGGGACAAGTAACTATGGCTACACCTTC
.	.	TRBJ2-3	TRBV19	CASSPFQDTQYF	TGTGCCAGTAGTCCATTCCAAGATACGCAGTATTTT
.	TRBD1	TRBJ1-6	TRBV7-2	CASSQGTGKYLHF	TGTGCCAGCAGCCAAGGGACAGGGAAGTACCTCCACTTT
.	.	TRBJ1-1	TRBV18	CASSDYFTGEAFF	TGTGCCAGCTCTGATTACTTCACAGGGGAAGCTTTCTTT
.	TRBD1	TRBJ1-1	TRBV10-3	CAIRGQGIGEAFF	TGTGCCATCAGAGGACAGGGGATCGGTGAAGCTTTCTTT
.	TRBD1	TRBJ1-2	TRBV11-2	CASSRTGVSGYTF	TGTGCCAGCAGCCGCACAGGGGTGAGTGGCTACACCTTC
.	TRBD1	TRBJ1-6	TRBV7-2	CASSLAGTGNSPLHF	TGTGCCAGCAGCTTAGCCGGGACAGGCAATTCACCCCTCCACTTT
.	.	TRBJ2-7	TRBV2	CATKAGRGSYEQYF	TGTGCCACCAAGGCGGGGCGGGGCTCCTACGAGCAGTACTTC
.	.	TRBJ1-1	TRBV6-2/TRBV6-3	CASSPPRSGEAFF	TGTGCCAGCAGTCCCCCTCGCTCGGGTGAAGCTTTCTTT
.	.	TRBJ1-2	TRBV28	CASSLGSRGRAYGYTF	TGTGCCAGCAGTTTAGGATCCAGGGGCAGGGCCTATGGCTACACCTTC
.	.	TRBJ2-7	TRBV19	CASSIGVSPYEQYF	TGTGCCAGTAGTATCGGGGTTAGCCCCTACGAGCAGTACTTC
.	TRBD1	TRBJ1-1	TRBV5-1	CASSPTGGTDTEAFF	TGCGCCAGCAGCCCGACAGGGGGGACGGACACTGAAGCTTTCTTT
.	TRBD1	TRBJ1-5	TRBV7-2	CASSPDRVNSNQPQHF	TGTGCCAGCAGCCCGGACAGGGTTAATAGCAATCAGCCCCAGCATTTT
.	TRBD1	TRBJ1-2	TRBV7-2	CASSSDRGRTYGYTF	TGTGCCAGCAGCTCAGACAGGGGGCGGACCTATGGCTACACCTTC
once	.	TRBJ2-5	TRBV5-8	CASRDKNQGRETQYF	TGTGCCAGCAGAGATAAAAACCAGGGGAGAGAGACCCAGTACTTC
.	TRBD2	TRBJ2-3	TRBV5-4	CASSFLAGPPTDTQYF	TGTGCCAGCAGCTTTCTAGCGGGGCCACCCACAGATACGCAGTATTTT